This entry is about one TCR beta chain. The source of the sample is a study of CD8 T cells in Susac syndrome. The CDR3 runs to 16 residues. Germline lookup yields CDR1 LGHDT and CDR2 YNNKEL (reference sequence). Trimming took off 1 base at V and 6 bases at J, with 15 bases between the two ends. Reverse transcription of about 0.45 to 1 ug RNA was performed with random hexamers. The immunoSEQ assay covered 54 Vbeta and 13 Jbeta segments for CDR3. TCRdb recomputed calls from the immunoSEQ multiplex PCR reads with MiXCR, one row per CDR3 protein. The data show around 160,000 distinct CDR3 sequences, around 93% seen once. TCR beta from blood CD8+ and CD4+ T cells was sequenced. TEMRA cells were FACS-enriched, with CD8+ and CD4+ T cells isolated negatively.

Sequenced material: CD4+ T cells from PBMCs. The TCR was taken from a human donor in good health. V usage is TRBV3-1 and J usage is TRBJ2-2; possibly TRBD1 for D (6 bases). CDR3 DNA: TGTGCCAGCAGCCAAGCTCAGGGGATATTGGCCGGGGAGCTGTTTTTT. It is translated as CASSQAQGILAGELFF.